These 15 T cell receptor beta chains were sequenced from one sample in a study of T-cell memory formation after mild COVID-19. Using its own MiXCR run on the 5' RACE reads, TCRdb lists one record per CDR3 protein. Of 470,000 or so distinct CDR3 sequences in the sample, roughly 23% are singletons; the top ten hold approximately 12%. The sample consisted of PBMCs or a T cell subset sorted from them (not recorded which). The receptor set was obtained from an adult woman who had mild COVID-19 (a few samples of this study predate the infection). Cell type and time point are not known.

This clonotype was seen at least ten times. The chain carries TRBV5-1 and TRBJ2-7, with D possibly matching TRBD2 (6 bases). CDR1 is SGHRS, CDR2 YFSETQ, per germline. CDR3 size: 15 residues. Between the trimmed V and J ends, which lost 0 bases and 1 base, there was a span of 11 bases. The CDR3 DNA reads TGCGCCAGCAGCTTGGCCGCGGGAATTTCCTACGAGCAGTACTTC. Protein product: CASSLAAGISYEQYF.

The chain recombines TRBV9 with TRBJ2-3, with 13 bases aligning to TRBD2. J lost 2 bases, V lost 4 bases, and 7 bases had no gene match. The germline gives CDR1 SGDLS, CDR2 YYNGEE. CDR3 size: 17 residues. The CDR3 sequence is CASSRTSGRDTTDTQYF. In nucleotides, the CDR3 is TGTGCCAGCAGCCGGACTAGCGGGAGAGACACCACAGATACGCAGTATTTT.

There are a few counts of this clonotype. The V gene is TRBV29-1, the J gene TRBJ2-7; D is perhaps TRBD1 (5 bases). The CDR3 is 12 amino acids. CDR1 is SQVTM and CDR2 is ANQGSEA in the germline V gene. V was pared by 6 bases and J by 0 bases, with 9 bases between. As DNA, the CDR3 is TGCAGCGTACAGGACGGCTCCTACGAGCAGTACTTC. Encoded protein: CSVQDGSYEQYF.

The genes are TRBV20-1 and TRBJ1-5; D remains ambiguous. V was clipped by 0 bases and J by 1 base, with 10 bases between them. The germline V gene encodes CDR1 DFQATT and CDR2 SNEGSKA (reference sequence). The CDR3 runs 15 residues. The CDR3 region has the DNA TGCAGTGCTAGAGATTCCCGCGGGAGCAATCAGCCCCAGCATTTT. Its translation is CSARDSRGSNQPQHF.

The CDR3 sequence: CASSEASQGSGNTIYF. The CDR3 coding sequence is TGTGCCAGCAGTGAAGCGTCACAGGGCTCTGGAAACACCATATATTTT. The chain carries TRBV25-1 and TRBJ1-3; TRBD1 is a possible D gene (6 bases). Germline V lookup: CDR1 MGHDK, CDR2 SYGVNS. This CDR3 spans 16 amino acids. V was cut by 2 bases and J by 0 bases, with 11 bases left in between. Using reference TRBV25-1 and TRBJ1-3 for the parts outside the CDR3, the full variable domain is EADIYQTPRYLVIGTGKKITLECSQTMGHDKMYWYQQDPGMELHLIHYSYGVNSTEKGDLSSESTVSRIRTEHFPLTLESARPSHTSQYLCASSEASQGSGNTIYFGEGSWLTVV.

V gene TRBV4-1 combines with J gene TRBJ1-4, with TRBD1 matching over 8 bases. The CDR3 runs 13 residues. Germline CDR1 reads MGHRA; CDR2 reads YSYEKL. V gave up 1 base and J gave up 8 bases; unmatched junction bases: 0. The CDR3 region has the DNA TGCGCCAGCAGCCAAGGGACAGGGGAAAAACTGTTTTTT. It is translated as CASSQGTGEKLFF.

The chain links TRBV2 to TRBJ2-3; 12 bases match TRBD2. This CDR3 spans 14 amino acids. Germline V gene lookup returns CDR1 SNHLY and CDR2 FYNNEI. The V gene end was trimmed by 7 bases and the J gene end by 6 bases; junction bases not matched to a gene: 5. The CDR3 sequence: CASNGLAGRDTQYF. The CDR3 DNA is TGTGCCAGCAACGGACTAGCGGGGAGGGATACGCAGTATTTT.

The chain uses TRBV18 and TRBJ2-7; tentatively, D is TRBD2 (5 bases). Trimming took off 3 bases at V and 0 bases at J, with 15 bases between the two ends. CDR3 length equals 16 residues. Germline V gene lookup returns CDR1 KGHSH and CDR2 LQKENI. The CDR3 DNA reads TGTGCCAGCTCACCCTCGACGGGGAAAAGCTCCTACGAGCAGTACTTC. It specifies CASSPSTGKSSYEQYF.

The rearrangement joins TRBV15 to TRBJ1-1; 7 nucleotides match TRBD1. Trimming removed 3 bases from V and 2 bases from J; junction bases left unmatched: 6. The CDR3 spans 15 residues. Germline CDR1 reads LNHNV; CDR2 reads YYDKDF (reference sequence). The CDR3 bases are TGTGCCACCAGCAGGCCCACAGGGGCTAACACTGAAGCTTTCTTT. Translating gives CATSRPTGANTEAFF.

V and J are TRBV24-1 and TRBJ2-1, with D unresolved. The germline V and J ends were trimmed by 4 bases and 8 bases, with 14 bases remaining between them. This CDR3 spans 14 amino acids. Germline CDR1 and CDR2: KGHDR and SFDVKD. CDR3 DNA: TGTGCCACCAGTGACCCACTCTACATCGATGAGCAGTTCTTC. It translates to CATSDPLYIDEQFF.

The V and J genes are TRBV3-1 and TRBJ1-4, with D possibly being TRBD1 (5 bases). Germline V CDR1 and CDR2: LGHDT, YNNKEL (reference sequence). Trimming left V 0 bases short and J 4 bases short, with 9 bases between. The CDR3 has 15 residues. This CDR3 is CASSQDRDLNEKLFF. In DNA, the CDR3 is TGTGCCAGCAGCCAAGATAGGGACCTTAATGAAAAACTGTTTTTT.

The chain employs TRBV2 and TRBJ2-3; tentative D call: TRBD2 (6 bases). The CDR3 extends over 15 amino acids. V was shortened by 6 bases and J by 1 base, with 14 bases between the two germline ends. CDR1 is SNHLY and CDR2 is FYNNEI in the germline V gene. This CDR3 is CASSAGISGTDTQYF. DNA for the CDR3: TGTGCCAGCAGCGCGGGAATTAGCGGCACAGATACGCAGTATTTT.

The rearrangement joins TRBV7-9 to TRBJ1-4; D not certain. V lost 1 base and J 0 bases, leaving 9 bases between the germline ends. The CDR3 contains 16 residues. Germline-derived CDR1 and CDR2 are SEHNR and FQNEAQ (reference sequence). The CDR3 DNA follows: TGTGCCAGCAGCTTAGTTTGGGAAGCAACTAATGAAAAACTGTTTTTT. This codes for CASSLVWEATNEKLFF.

This chain uses TRBV5-5 with TRBJ2-7; D unresolved. The germline V and J ends were trimmed by 1 base and 5 bases, with 7 bases remaining between them. Germline V CDR1 and CDR2: SGHKS, YYEKEE (reference sequence). The CDR3 runs 12 residues. CDR3 nucleotide sequence: TGTGCCAGCAGCTTGAGTAACGACGAGCAGTACTTC. Translation gives CASSLSNDEQYF.

J is TRBJ1-2 and V is TRBV7-8; 7 bases map to TRBD1. Germline assignment: CDR1 SGHVS and CDR2 FQNEAQ. This CDR3 is 14 amino acids long. V was pared by 3 bases and J by 3 bases, with 4 bases of the junction left unmatched. In nucleotides, the CDR3 is TGTGCCAGCAGCTTCCAAGACAGGGACTATGGCTACACCTTC. Translating it yields CASSFQDRDYGYTF.